Below are 15 T cell receptor beta chains sequenced from a single sample in a study of cytotoxic CD8 clonotypes in ibrutinib-treated CLL. Only in-frame clones appear in the TCRdb table, and some are missing; sequencing was by immunoSEQ multiplex PCR. The data show some 100,000 clones, approximately 58% seen once. The sample in question was PBMCs, obtained after 24 months of ibrutinib treatment. The receptor set was obtained from a human donor with chronic lymphocytic leukemia.

This chain uses TRBV5-1 with TRBJ2-7; D is possibly TRBD1 (6 bases). Germline V CDR1 and CDR2: SGHRS, YFSETQ. This CDR3 has 14 residues. Trimming pared 0 bases from V and 2 bases from J, leaving 9 bases between. The CDR3 loop is CASSLDRAPYEQYF. DNA of the CDR3: TGCGCCAGCAGCTTGGACAGGGCCCCCTACGAGCAGTACTTC.

The chain has TRBV5-6 and TRBJ1-6; 8 nucleotides match TRBD1. Germline CDR1 SGHDT, CDR2 YYEEEE. V shed 1 base, J shed 8 bases, and the junction held 11 bases outside the gene matches. CDR3 length: 17 residues. The CDR3 protein is CASSLRSVGTGYSPLHF. The CDR3, as DNA: TGTGCCAGCAGCTTGAGGTCCGTCGGGACAGGATATTCACCCCTCCACTTT.

This clone was recorded a few times. The rearrangement uses TRBV5-4 and TRBJ2-6; D not resolved. The germline V and J ends were trimmed by 0 bases and 12 bases, with 13 bases remaining between them. Germline V gene lookup returns CDR1 SGHNT and CDR2 YYREEE (reference sequence). The CDR3 covers 14 residues. DNA for the CDR3: TGTGCCAGCAGCTTGGCCGACCCCTTCGGCGTCCTGACTTTC. This encodes CASSLADPFGVLTF.

This clone has a count of ten or more. The gene calls are TRBV6-1 and TRBJ1-3, with D maybe TRBD1 (6 bases). The CDR3 is 14 residues long. Germline values: CDR1 MNHNS, CDR2 SASEGT. V lost 10 bases, J lost 2 bases, and 15 bases lay in between. CDR3 in amino acids: CATLHPGAGNTIYF. For the CDR3, the DNA is TGTGCCACTTTACACCCAGGGGCTGGAAACACCATATATTTT.

Comments on this clone: Different DNA sequences within this sample yield the same CDR3. This chain links TRBV19 with TRBJ1-5; tentative D call: TRBD1 (5 bases). Trimming removed 4 bases at V and 1 base at J, with 5 bases between. There are 13 residues in the CDR3. Germline lookup yields CDR1 LNHDA and CDR2 SQIVND (reference sequence). CDR3 sequence reads: CASSRDSNQPQHF. The DNA for the CDR3 is TGTGCCAGTAGTAGGGACAGCAATCAGCCCCAGCATTTT.

V usage is TRBV5-1 and J usage is TRBJ2-1; a possible D gene is TRBD1 (6 bases). V lost 3 bases, J lost 7 bases, and 14 bases lay in between. Germline V gene data show CDR1 as SGHRS and CDR2 as YFSETQ. The CDR3 is 14 residues long. CDR3 protein: CASSSQGGWNEQFF. The CDR3 DNA reads as TGCGCCAGCAGCTCACAGGGTGGATGGAATGAGCAGTTCTTC.

The chain combines TRBV6-5 with TRBJ1-1; D is perhaps TRBD1 (6 bases). V was shortened by 6 bases and J by 1 base, with 12 bases between the two germline ends. CDR3 size: 14 residues. Germline CDR1 MNHEY, CDR2 SVGAGI. CDR3 residues: CASRDQGQNTEAFF. In DNA, the CDR3 is TGTGCCAGCAGGGACCAGGGACAGAACACTGAAGCTTTCTTT.

The genes are TRBV10-3 and TRBJ1-2; maybe TRBD1 (5 bases). V lost 2 bases and J lost 0, with 22 bases in between. From germline, CDR1 is ENHRY and CDR2 SYGVKD. The CDR3 spans 19 residues. CDR3 region: CAISEGEVARGRTNYGYTF. The CDR3 DNA sequence: TGTGCCATCAGTGAGGGGGAGGTCGCTAGGGGTCGAACTAACTATGGCTACACCTTC.

This chain joins TRBV27 and TRBJ2-5, with D perhaps TRBD1 or TRBD2 (5 bases each). V dropped 5 bases and J dropped 5 bases, with 12 bases sitting between them. There are 13 residues in the CDR3. CDR1 and CDR2 from the germline V gene are MNHEY and SMNVEV (reference sequence). As DNA, the CDR3 is TGTGCCAGCAGTCGGGACCTGGGGGAGACCCAGTACTTC. Its translation: CASSRDLGETQYF.

This clone occurred a few times. This chain connects TRBV5-1 to TRBJ2-2, with TRBD1 as a possible D gene (5 bases). V was clipped by 0 bases and J by 5 bases, with 17 bases between them. This CDR3 has 17 residues. CDR1 and CDR2 (germline): SGHRS, YFSETQ. The CDR3 DNA is TGCGCCAGCAGCTTGGGGCCTCGTGGCAGGGATACCGGGGAGCTGTTTTTT. Translating it yields CASSLGPRGRDTGELFF.

The count of this clone is one. The chain couples TRBV7-3 to TRBJ2-1, with D possibly matching TRBD2 (6 bases). The germline V gene has CDR1 SGHTA and CDR2 FQGTGA. The germline V and J ends were trimmed by 5 bases and 0 bases, with 20 bases remaining between them. The CDR3 loop spans 18 amino acids. The CDR3 protein is CASSPRAGTQSSYNEQFF. In DNA form, the CDR3 reads TGTGCCAGCAGCCCCCGCGCGGGGACCCAAAGCTCCTACAATGAGCAGTTCTTC.

This clone was counted between two and nine times. V and J are TRBV19 and TRBJ1-5; 7 nucleotides match TRBD1. The CDR3 runs 14 residues. Germline V gives CDR1 LNHDA, CDR2 SQIVND (reference sequence). Trimming cost V 6 bases and J 9 bases; bases outside gene matches: 11. The CDR3 DNA reads TGTGCCAGTAGCCCGACAGGGAGACGTGCGCCCCAGCATTTT. Translated, it gives CASSPTGRRAPQHF.

Points on this clone: At one end, the junction sequence differs from germline, possibly due to a read error. V is TRBV27 and J is TRBJ2-1; D gene ambiguous. The germline V gene encodes CDR1 MNHEY and CDR2 SMNVEV (reference sequence). CDR3 size: 13 residues. CDR3 DNA: TGTGCCAGCAGTTTACTAGAGGATAGCTTGCCGATCTTC. This translates into CASSLLEDSLPIF.

The chain employs TRBV2 and TRBJ1-2; D is uncertain. The CDR3 extends over 14 amino acids. From germline, CDR1 is SNHLY and CDR2 FYNNEI. The V and J ends lost 1 base and 4 bases respectively, with 10 bases between them. CDR3: CASSEDPGPYGYTF. DNA for the CDR3: TGTGCCAGCAGTGAAGACCCAGGACCCTATGGCTACACCTTC.

The chain has TRBV4-3 and TRBJ2-1; TRBD2 is a possible D gene (5 bases). Germline CDR1 LGHNA, CDR2 YSLEER. The V end lost 0 bases, the J end lost 2 bases, and 8 bases lay between the germline ends. This CDR3 has 15 residues. CDR3: CASSQEAGAYNEQFF. CDR3 in DNA: TGCGCCAGCAGCCAAGAGGCCGGGGCCTACAATGAGCAGTTCTTC.